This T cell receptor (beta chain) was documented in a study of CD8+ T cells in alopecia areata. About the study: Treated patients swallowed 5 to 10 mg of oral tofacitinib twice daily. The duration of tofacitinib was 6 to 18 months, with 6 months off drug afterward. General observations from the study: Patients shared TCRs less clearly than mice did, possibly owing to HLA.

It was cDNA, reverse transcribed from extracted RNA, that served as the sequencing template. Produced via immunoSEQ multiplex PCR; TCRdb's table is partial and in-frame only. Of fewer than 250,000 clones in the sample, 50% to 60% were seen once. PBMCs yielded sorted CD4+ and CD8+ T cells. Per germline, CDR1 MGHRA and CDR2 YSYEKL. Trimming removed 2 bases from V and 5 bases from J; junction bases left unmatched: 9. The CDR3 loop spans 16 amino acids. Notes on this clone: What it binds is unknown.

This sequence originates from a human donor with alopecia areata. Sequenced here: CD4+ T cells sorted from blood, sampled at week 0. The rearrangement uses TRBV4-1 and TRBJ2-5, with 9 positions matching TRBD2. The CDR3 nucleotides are TGCGCCAGCAGCCAACCTGGGACTAGCAGTTTGGAGACCCAGTACTTC. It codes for CASSQPGTSSLETQYF.